The clone carrying this TCR beta chain was counted once. This specimen comes from a study of blood T cell repertoires in COVID-19. Per germline, CDR1 SNHLY and CDR2 FYNNEI. The V segment lost 6 bases and the J segment 7 bases; nucleotides outside the gene matches: 4. This CDR3 is 15 amino acids long. The data were produced by immunoSEQ multiplex PCR, yet TCRdb's version contains in-frame clones alone and is incomplete. The data contain 110,000 to 150,000 clones, roughly 89% of them singletons. The genes are TRBV2 and TRBJ2-2; 14 bases match TRBD2. The receptor comes from a man aged 60 to 75 with active or convalescent COVID-19. The sample comprised peripheral blood. The CDR3, as DNA: TGTGCCAGCAGACGACTAGCGGGAGGGGTCGGGGAGCTGTTTTTT. Amino acid sequence: CASRRLAGGVGELFF.